This T cell receptor beta chain was sequenced for a study of blood T cells in healthy people across ages. Whole-study results and caveats: Researchers deemed the diversity estimates from one million T cells underestimates.

Around 9.5 milliliters of peripheral blood were drawn from each donor. A few counts support this clonotype. Its antigen is undetermined. Alongside a J-beta primer mix, a sample-barcoded 5' primer served in a second PCR lasting roughly 7 to 12 cycles. Each CDR3 protein is one row after TCRdb ran MiXCR on the 5' RACE reads. This table has 750,000 to 1,000,000 distinct CDR3 sequences, about 29% appearing once. The data also belong to a second study, concerning T cells of mothers and their children.

The origin of this receptor is a woman aged 40-49 years in good health. The sequenced sample was blood.

The CDR3 loop is CASRLGHQLGSPLHF. CDR3 coding DNA: TGTGCCAGCAGATTAGGACACCAGCTCGGTTCACCCCTCCACTTT. V gene TRBV28 combines with J gene TRBJ1-6; D may be TRBD1 (5 bases). CDR1 MDHEN and CDR2 SYDVKM come from the germline V gene. V was trimmed by 6 bases and J by 9 bases, leaving 18 bases between them. The CDR3 covers 15 residues.